Sequencing of this T cell receptor (beta chain) was carried out in a study of OX40 agonist ivuxolimab in advanced cancers. Study information: The study gave patients intravenous ivuxolimab at 0.01 to 10 mg/kg every 2 weeks. General observations from the study: Average numbers of expanded clones were greater in CD8+ T cells than in CD4+.

This clone was seen a single time. Its antigen remains unidentified. The assay was immunoSEQ multiplex PCR, and TCRdb's table has in-frame clones only and misses some. The data contain fewer than 60,000 clones, approximately 82% of them seen just once; the ten biggest clones take up about 3.5%. Losses at the gene ends were 1 base for V and 4 bases for J; bases not matched to a gene: 9. The CDR3 covers 17 residues. Germline lookup yields CDR1 KGHSH and CDR2 LQKENI. The gene calls are TRBV18 and TRBJ2-7, with 11 bases lining up with TRBD2. This clonotype originated in an adult with an advanced solid tumor such as melanoma, head and neck, liver or kidney cancer. The sample in question was CD4+ or CD8+ T cells sorted from blood, obtained in a trial of the OX40 agonist ivuxolimab. The CDR3 sequence: CASSPRIAGGPVYEQYF. The DNA of the CDR3 is TGTGCCAGCTCACCACGAATAGCGGGGGGGCCGGTTTACGAGCAGTACTTC. Full variable domain (missing parts from reference TRBV18 and TRBJ2-7): NAGVMQNPRHLVRRRGQEARLRCSPMKGHSHVYWYRQLPEEGLKFMVYLQKENIIDESGMPKERFSAEFPKEGPSILRIQQVVRGDSAAYFCASSPRIAGGPVYEQYFGPGTRLTVT.